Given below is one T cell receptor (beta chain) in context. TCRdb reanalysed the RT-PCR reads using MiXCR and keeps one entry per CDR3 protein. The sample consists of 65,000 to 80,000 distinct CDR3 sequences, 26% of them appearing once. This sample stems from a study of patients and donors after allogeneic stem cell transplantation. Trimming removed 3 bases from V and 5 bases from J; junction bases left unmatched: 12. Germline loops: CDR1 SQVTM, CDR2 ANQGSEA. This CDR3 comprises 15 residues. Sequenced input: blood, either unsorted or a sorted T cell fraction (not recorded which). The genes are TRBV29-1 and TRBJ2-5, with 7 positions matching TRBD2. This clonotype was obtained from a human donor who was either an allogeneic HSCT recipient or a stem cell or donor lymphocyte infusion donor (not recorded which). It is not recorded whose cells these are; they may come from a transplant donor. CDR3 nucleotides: TGCAGCGTTGATCTTTCGGCTAGCGGAGGGGAGACCCAGTACTTC. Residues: CSVDLSASGGETQYF. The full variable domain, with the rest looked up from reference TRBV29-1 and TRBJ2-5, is SAVISQKPSRDICQRGTSLTIQCQVDSQVTMMFWYRQQPGQSLTLIATANQGSEATYESGFVIDKFPISRPNLTFSTLTVSNMSPEDSSIYLCSVDLSASGGETQYFGPGTRLLVL.